These 18 T cell receptor beta chains were all obtained from the same sample, sequenced in a study of T cell repertoires in cytomegalovirus infection. No cognate antigen is known for these TCRs. TCRdb recomputed calls from the reads with MiXCR, one row per CDR3 protein. The table lists around 69,000 distinct CDR3 sequences, less than 30% of them singletons. The specimen comprised CD8+ T cells from cultured PBMCs, sampled from culture after CMV antigen stimulation. Receptor source: a human donor in good health (CMV status not recorded). Some clones in this sample may be carry-over from other donors' samples.

This clonotype has a count of ten or more. The gene calls are TRBV20-1 and TRBJ1-3; D perhaps matches TRBD1 (5 bases). V shed 6 bases and J shed 4 bases, with 16 bases lying between them. The CDR3 length is 14 residues. The germline gives CDR1 DFQATT, CDR2 SNEGSKA (reference sequence). The CDR3, as DNA: TGCAGTGCCAATTACAGGCTAGCCGGAAACACCATATATTTT. Protein: CSANYRLAGNTIYF.

This clonotype was observed a handful of times. The chain combines TRBV11-3 with TRBJ2-5; D not certain. The CDR3 contains 15 residues. Germline V gene data show CDR1 as SGHNT and CDR2 as YENEEA. The V end was cut by 5 bases, the J end by 0 bases, with 13 bases between. In DNA, the CDR3 is TGTGCCAGCAGCCCCCACGGTGCAAACCAAGAGACCCAGTACTTC. This codes for CASSPHGANQETQYF. The full variable domain, completed using reference TRBV11-3 and TRBJ2-5, is EAGVVQSPRYKIIEKKQPVAFWCNPISGHNTLYWYLQNLGQGPELLIRYENEEAVDDSQLPKDRFSAERLKGVDSTLKIQPAELGDSAVYLCASSPHGANQETQYFGPGTRLLVL.

J is TRBJ1-5 and V is TRBV9; TRBD1 might be the D (5 bases). The length of the CDR3 is 15 residues. Trimming removed 0 bases from V and 4 bases from J, with 11 bases in between. Germline values: CDR1 SGDLS, CDR2 YYNGEE. DNA for the CDR3: TGTGCCAGCAGCGTAGACGGTGGGGGAAATCAGCCCCAGCATTTT. It yields the protein CASSVDGGGNQPQHF.

This sequence joins TRBV5-5 and TRBJ2-2; TRBD1 matches 9 bases. Germline V gene data show CDR1 as SGHKS and CDR2 as YYEKEE (reference sequence). The V gene end was trimmed by 4 bases and the J gene end by 4 bases; junction bases not matched to a gene: 5. This CDR3 contains 15 residues. The CDR3 DNA follows: TGTGCCAGCAGCCTACAGGGGGCGGGCACCGGGGAGCTGTTTTTT. It encodes CASSLQGAGTGELFF.

This clonotype was recorded at least ten times. The chain joins TRBV6-2 or TRBV6-3 to TRBJ2-4, with a tentative D call TRBD1 (5 bases). Trimming took off 0 bases at V and 1 base at J, with 16 bases between the two ends. The CDR3 has 18 residues. The germline CDR1 and CDR2 sequences are MNHEY and SVGEGT. The CDR3 protein is CASSYSTVEETAKNIQYF. The CDR3 DNA sequence: TGTGCCAGCAGTTACTCGACAGTTGAGGAGACGGCCAAAAACATTCAGTACTTC.

The chain employs TRBV20-1 and TRBJ2-1; D possibly corresponds to TRBD1 (5 bases). V was shortened by 3 bases and J by 3 bases, with 9 bases between the two germline ends. The CDR3 sequence is 13 residues long. CDR1 and CDR2 from the germline V gene are DFQATT and SNEGSKA (reference sequence). CDR3 region: CSASLGDYNEQFF. The DNA of the CDR3 is TGCAGTGCTAGCTTAGGGGACTACAATGAGCAGTTCTTC.

This clonotype was detected ten times or more. The chain has TRBV12-3 or TRBV12-4 and TRBJ2-7; D is uncertain. The CDR3 extends over 13 amino acids. V was trimmed by 5 bases and J by 5 bases, leaving 13 bases between them. CDR3 residues: CASSLGKGNEQYF. CDR3 sequence (DNA): TGTGCCAGCAGTCTTGGGAAGGGAAACGAGCAGTACTTC.

This rearrangement joins TRBV27 to TRBJ2-5; TRBD2 agrees at 10 bases. Germline values: CDR1 MNHEY, CDR2 SMNVEV (reference sequence). The CDR3 loop spans 17 amino acids. Trimming took 8 bases from V and 2 from J; bases not matched to a gene: 14. This CDR3 is CASSGSSGSIDQETQYF. The DNA for the CDR3 is TGTGCCAGCTCCGGGTCTAGCGGGAGTATAGATCAAGAGACCCAGTACTTC.

Only a few counts were recorded for this clonotype. The chain recombines TRBV12-3 or TRBV12-4 with TRBJ2-2, with TRBD2 as a possible D gene (5 bases). Trimming took off 6 bases at V and 4 bases at J, with 9 bases between the two ends. CDR3 length: 13 amino acids. The CDR3 DNA is TGTGCCAGCAGAAGAAGCGGCACCGGGGAGCTGTTTTTT. Residues: CASRRSGTGELFF.

V and J are TRBV20-1 and TRBJ2-1, with TRBD2 identical over 9 bases. This CDR3 is 16 amino acids long. After removal of 5 bases from V and 5 bases from J, the junction contained 13 bases not matched to a gene. Per germline, CDR1 DFQATT and CDR2 SNEGSKA (reference sequence). CDR3 sequence: CSAPRAETSGHNEQFF. CDR3 DNA sequence: TGCAGTGCTCCACGGGCCGAGACTAGCGGACACAATGAGCAGTTCTTC.

The rearrangement joins TRBV6-1 to TRBJ1-5, with D tentatively TRBD1 (5 bases). The CDR3 runs 12 residues. CDR1 and CDR2 (germline): MNHNS, SASEGT. The germline V and J ends were trimmed by 7 bases and 4 bases, with 8 bases remaining between them. The CDR3, as DNA: TGTGCCAGCACTGCAGGGAATCAGCCCCAGCATTTT. Translation: CASTAGNQPQHF.

The chain employs TRBV5-6 and TRBJ1-6; no clear D gene. The ends were cut back, 0 bases at V and 16 bases at J, with 17 bases in the middle. In germline, CDR1 is SGHDT, CDR2 YYEEEE. This CDR3 comprises 14 residues. The CDR3 loop is CASSLGSAARNLHF. CDR3 sequence (DNA): TGTGCCAGCAGCTTGGGATCGGCCGCTCGAAATCTCCACTTT.

V is TRBV12-3 or TRBV12-4 and J is TRBJ2-5, with no clear D. V dropped 0 bases and J dropped 1 base, with 9 bases sitting between them. CDR3 length equals 15 residues. The CDR3 loop reads CASSLAGSLQETQYF. The CDR3 bases are TGTGCCAGCAGTTTAGCCGGCAGCCTCCAAGAGACCCAGTACTTC.

The table lists this clonotype with many counts. This chain links TRBV2 with TRBJ2-2; D gene uncertain. The germline V gene has CDR1 SNHLY and CDR2 FYNNEI. The V gene lost 7 bases and the J gene lost 4 bases, with 7 bases spanning the gap. This CDR3 is 12 amino acids long. The DNA of the CDR3 is TGTGCCAGCACCGAAACCACCGGGGAGCTGTTTTTT. Amino acid sequence: CASTETTGELFF.

The chain carries TRBV7-3 and TRBJ2-3; unclear D gene. The CDR3 is 13 amino acids. In germline, CDR1 is SGHTA, CDR2 FQGTGA. V shed 2 bases and J shed 1 base, with 4 bases lying between them. CDR3 nucleotides: TGTGCCAGCAGCTTAGATCGCACAGATACGCAGTATTTT. This encodes CASSLDRTDTQYF.

V and J are TRBV9 and TRBJ2-2; 7 positions agree with TRBD2. V was clipped by 0 bases and J by 6 bases; unmatched bases: 2. This CDR3 has 14 residues. In germline, CDR1 is SGDLS, CDR2 YYNGEE. The CDR3 nucleotides read TGTGCCAGCAGCGTAGTGGGGGGGGCCGGGGAGCTGTTTTTT. Translating gives CASSVVGGAGELFF.

Comments on this clonotype: One end of the junction varies from germline; a read error may be responsible. The chain is built from TRBV7-4 and TRBJ2-1, with D tentatively TRBD2 (7 bases). Germline V gene lookup returns CDR1 SGHVT and CDR2 SQSDAQ. This CDR3 comprises 13 residues. CDR3 amino acids: CTSSFGGRREQFF. In nucleotides, the CDR3 is TGTACCAGCAGCTTCGGGGGGCGTAGGGAGCAGTTCTTC.

This clonotype came up once. This rearrangement joins TRBV29-1 to TRBJ2-7; perhaps TRBD1 as D (6 bases). V lost 4 bases, J lost 4 bases, and 11 bases lay in between. The germline V gene encodes CDR1 SQVTM and CDR2 ANQGSEA. The CDR3 is 12 amino acids. The CDR3 is CSVAPDRYEQYF. CDR3 in DNA: TGCAGCGTTGCCCCGGACAGATACGAGCAGTACTTC.